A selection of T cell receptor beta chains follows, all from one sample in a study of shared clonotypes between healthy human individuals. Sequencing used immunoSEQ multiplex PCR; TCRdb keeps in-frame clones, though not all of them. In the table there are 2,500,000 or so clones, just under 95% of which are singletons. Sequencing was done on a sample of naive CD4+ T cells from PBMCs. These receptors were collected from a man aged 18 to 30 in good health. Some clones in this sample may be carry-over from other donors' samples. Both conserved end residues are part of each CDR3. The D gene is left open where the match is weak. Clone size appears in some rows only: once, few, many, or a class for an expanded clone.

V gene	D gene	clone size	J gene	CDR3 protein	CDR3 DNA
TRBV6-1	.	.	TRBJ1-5	CASSGAVDSNQPQHF	TGTGCCAGCAGTGGGGCGGTAGATAGCAATCAGCCCCAGCATTTT
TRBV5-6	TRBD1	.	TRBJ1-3	CASSFSGQGGNTIYF	TGTGCCAGCAGCTTTTCGGGACAGGGAGGAAACACCATATATTTT
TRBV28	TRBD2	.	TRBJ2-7	CASSQLTSGSYEQYF	TGTGCCAGCAGTCAACTGACTAGCGGGAGCTACGAGCAGTACTTC
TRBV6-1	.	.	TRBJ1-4	CASSPSGAGEKLFF	TGTGCCAGCAGCCCCTCGGGGGCGGGTGAAAAACTGTTTTTT
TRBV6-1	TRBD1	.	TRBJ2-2	CASSRTGNTGELFF	TGTGCCAGCAGTAGGACAGGGAACACCGGGGAGCTGTTTTTT
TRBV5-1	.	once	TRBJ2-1	CASSLGGTNNEQFF	TGCGCCAGCAGCTTGGGAGGCACCAACAATGAGCAGTTCTTC
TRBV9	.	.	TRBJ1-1	CASSLTRGGEAFF	TGTGCCAGCAGCCTTACCCGCGGGGGGGAAGCTTTCTTT
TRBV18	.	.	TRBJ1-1	CASSPVGDGNTEAFF	TGTGCCAGCTCACCGGTGGGGGACGGGAACACTGAAGCTTTCTTT
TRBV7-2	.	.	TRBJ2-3	CASSLARASRTDTQYF	TGTGCCAGCAGCTTAGCTCGGGCAAGCCGCACAGATACGCAGTATTTT
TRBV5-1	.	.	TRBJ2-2	CASSLVVTGELFF	TGCGCCAGCAGCTTGGTAGTAACCGGGGAGCTGTTTTTT
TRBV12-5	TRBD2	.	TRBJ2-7	CASGESGRSYEQYF	TGTGCTAGTGGCGAAAGCGGGAGATCCTACGAGCAGTACTTC
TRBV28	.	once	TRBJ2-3	CASSLWDLLSEGKGSDTQYF	TGTGCCAGCAGTTTATGGGATCTACTCTCTGAGGGGAAGGGGTCAGATACGCAGTATTTT
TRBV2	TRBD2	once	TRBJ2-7	CASRGRGTYEQYF	TGTGCCAGCAGGGGGAGGGGCACCTACGAGCAGTACTTC
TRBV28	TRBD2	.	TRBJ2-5	CASSLYLAGKETQYF	TGTGCCAGCAGTTTATACCTAGCGGGAAAAGAGACCCAGTACTTC
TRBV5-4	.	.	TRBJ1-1	CASSRTVNTEAFF	TGTGCCAGCAGCCGGACAGTGAACACTGAAGCTTTCTTT
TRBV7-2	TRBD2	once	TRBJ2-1	CASSLSGLAGYNEQFF	TGTGCCAGCAGTTTGTCGGGACTAGCGGGGTACAATGAGCAGTTCTTC
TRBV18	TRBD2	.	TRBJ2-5	CASSPGEGDRETQYF	TGTGCCAGCTCACCAGGGGAGGGAGATCGGGAGACCCAGTACTTC
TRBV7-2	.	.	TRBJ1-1	CASSPSQGRGTEAFF	TGTGCCAGCAGCCCGAGTCAGGGGAGAGGGACTGAAGCTTTCTTT
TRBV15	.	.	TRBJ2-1	CATSRAVPTGDNEQFF	TGTGCCACCAGCAGAGCCGTCCCAACCGGGGACAATGAGCAGTTCTTC
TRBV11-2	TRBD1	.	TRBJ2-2	CASSLLWDRGRRTGELFF	TGTGCCAGCAGCTTACTGTGGGACAGGGGGCGTCGAACCGGGGAGCTGTTTTTT
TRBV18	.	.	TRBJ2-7	CASSPPASLYEQYF	TGTGCCAGCTCACCACCGGCCAGCCTCTACGAGCAGTACTTC
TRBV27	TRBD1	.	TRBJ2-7	CASSLGQGLTYEQYF	TGTGCCAGCAGTTTAGGACAGGGGTTAACCTACGAGCAGTACTTC
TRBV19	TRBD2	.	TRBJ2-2	CASSLTGLAGENTGELFF	TGTGCCAGTAGTCTAACGGGACTAGCGGGAGAGAACACCGGGGAGCTGTTTTTT
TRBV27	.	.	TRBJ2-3	CASSLFQSTDTQYF	TGTGCCAGCAGTTTATTCCAGTCAACAGATACGCAGTATTTT
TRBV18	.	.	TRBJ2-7	CASSPTGGPFSEQYF	TGTGCCAGCTCACCAACGGGGGGCCCTTTTTCCGAGCAGTACTTC
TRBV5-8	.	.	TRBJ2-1	CASSYQGDEQFF	TGTGCCAGCAGCTACCAGGGTGATGAGCAGTTCTTC